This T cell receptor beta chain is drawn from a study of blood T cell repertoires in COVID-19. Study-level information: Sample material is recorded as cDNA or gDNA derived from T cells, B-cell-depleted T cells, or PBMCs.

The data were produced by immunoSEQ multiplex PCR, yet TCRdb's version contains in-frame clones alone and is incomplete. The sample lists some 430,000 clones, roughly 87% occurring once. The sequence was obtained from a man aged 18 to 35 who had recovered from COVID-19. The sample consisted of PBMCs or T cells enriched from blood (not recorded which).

The CDR3 spells CASSLREQETQYF. CDR3 nucleotides: TGTGCCAGCAGTTTGAGAGAGCAAGAGACCCAGTACTTC. The gene calls are TRBV12-3 or TRBV12-4 and TRBJ2-5, with D hard to call. There are 13 residues in the CDR3. Trimming cost V 3 bases and J 2 bases, with 7 bases left between them.